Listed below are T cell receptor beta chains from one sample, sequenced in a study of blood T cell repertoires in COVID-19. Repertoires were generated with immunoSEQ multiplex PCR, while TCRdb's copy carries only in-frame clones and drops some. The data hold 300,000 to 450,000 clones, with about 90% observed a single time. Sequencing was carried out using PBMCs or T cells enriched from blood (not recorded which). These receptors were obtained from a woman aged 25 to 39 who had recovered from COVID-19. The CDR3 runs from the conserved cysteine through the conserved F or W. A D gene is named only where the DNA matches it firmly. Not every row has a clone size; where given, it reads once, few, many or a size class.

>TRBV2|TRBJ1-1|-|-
TGTGCCAGCAGTGAACTGTCAGAAGCTGAAGCTTTCTTT
CASSELSEAEAFF
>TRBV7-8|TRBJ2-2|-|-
TGTGCCAGCAGCTTTGCAAGAGGGACCGGGGAGCTGTTTTTT
CASSFARGTGELFF
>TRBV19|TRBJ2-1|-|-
TGTGCCAGTAGTATTGAGGGTTTGGGTGAGCAGTTCTTC
CASSIEGLGEQFF
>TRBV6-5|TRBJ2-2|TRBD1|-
TGTGCCAGCAGTTTTTGGACAGGTAGCGGGGAGCTGTTTTTT
CASSFWTGSGELFF
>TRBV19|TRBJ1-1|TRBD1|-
TGTGCCAGTACCCTTTGGGGACAGGGCTCTGAAGCTTTCTTT
CASTLWGQGSEAFF
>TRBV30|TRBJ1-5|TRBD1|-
TGTGCCTGGAGTGTCAGGGTAGGACAGGGGGCTTCTCAGCCCCAGCATTTT
CAWSVRVGQGASQPQHF
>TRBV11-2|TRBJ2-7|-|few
TGTGCCAGCAGCTTAGACTTCTTGCAGTACTTC
CASSLDFLQYF
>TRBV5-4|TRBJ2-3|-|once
TGTGCCAGCAGCCCCCGAACTGGAGATACGCAGTATTTT
CASSPRTGDTQYF
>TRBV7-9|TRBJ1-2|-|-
TGTGCCAGCAGCTCTACGGACATTGATGACTACACCTTC
CASSSTDIDDYTF
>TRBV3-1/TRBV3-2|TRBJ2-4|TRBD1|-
TGTGCCAGCACTCTTGGGACAGGGTCATCCAAAAACATTCAGTACTTC
CASTLGTGSSKNIQYF
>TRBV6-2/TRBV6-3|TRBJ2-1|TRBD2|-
TGTGCCAGCAGTTACAGCTCTAGCGGGGGGGAAAATGAGCAGTTCTTC
CASSYSSSGGENEQFF
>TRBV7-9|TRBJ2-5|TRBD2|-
TGTGCCAGCAGCGACAGAAAGGGACTAGCGGGGGAAGAGACCCAGTACTTC
CASSDRKGLAGEETQYF
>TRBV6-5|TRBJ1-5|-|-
TGTGCCAGCACTGCGCCAGGGGAGAATCAGCCCCAGCATTTT
CASTAPGENQPQHF
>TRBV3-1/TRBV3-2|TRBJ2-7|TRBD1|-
TGTGCCAGCAGCCAAGATCGCCAGGGGGCATACGAGCAGTACTTC
CASSQDRQGAYEQYF
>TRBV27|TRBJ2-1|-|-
TGTGCCAGCAGTTTATTAAGAGGCCTAACAGGTTACAATGAGCAGTTCTTC
CASSLLRGLTGYNEQFF
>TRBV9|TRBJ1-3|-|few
TGTGCCAGCAGCGTAGGCGGGCAGCCTCTCCTCTCTGGAAACACCATATATTTT
CASSVGGQPLLSGNTIYF
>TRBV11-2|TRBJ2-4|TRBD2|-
TGTGCCAGCAGCTTAATTAGCGGGGGAACCAAAAACATTCAGTACTTC
CASSLISGGTKNIQYF
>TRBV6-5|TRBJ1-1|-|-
TGTGCCAGCACCAAACGGGGGGCGGAAGCTTTCTTT
CASTKRGAEAFF
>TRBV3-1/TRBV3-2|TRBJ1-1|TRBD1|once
TGTGCCAGCAGCCAGACCGGGACAGGGCCCACTGAAGCTTTCTTT
CASSQTGTGPTEAFF
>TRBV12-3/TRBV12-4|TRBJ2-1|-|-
TGTGCCAGCAGCCTGTATCGGGTCAATGAGCAGTTCTTC
CASSLYRVNEQFF
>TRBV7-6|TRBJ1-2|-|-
TGTGCCAGCAGCCCCGAATTCGTCAGTAACTATGGCTACACCTTC
CASSPEFVSNYGYTF
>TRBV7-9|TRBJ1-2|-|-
TGTGCCAGCAGCCGTAGGACAGATACCTATGGCTACACCTTC
CASSRRTDTYGYTF
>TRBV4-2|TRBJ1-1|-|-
TGTGCCAGCAGCCACGATATGGACAGTTCCACTGAAGCTTTCTTT
CASSHDMDSSTEAFF
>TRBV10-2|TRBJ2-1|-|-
TGCGCCAGCGCCAGTGGGCTGAATCACAATGAGCAGTTCTTC
CASASGLNHNEQFF
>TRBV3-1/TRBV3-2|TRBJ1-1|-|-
TGTGCCAGCAGCCCCCAGACAGACAACACTGAAGCTTTCTTT
CASSPQTDNTEAFF
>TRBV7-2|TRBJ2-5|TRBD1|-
TGTGCCAGCAGCCCCCAGACAGGGGGCTCGGAGACCCAGTACTTC
CASSPQTGGSETQYF
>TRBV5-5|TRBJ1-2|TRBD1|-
TGTGCCAGCAGTTCGACAGGGGGCAGTACCTTC
CASSSTGGSTF
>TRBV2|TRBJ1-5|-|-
TGTGCCAGCAGGGAAGAAGGGGGGGCCCAGCCCCAGCATTTT
CASREEGGAQPQHF
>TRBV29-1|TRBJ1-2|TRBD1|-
TGCAGCGGTTCCGGGACAGGGTCCTATGGCTACACCTTC
CSGSGTGSYGYTF
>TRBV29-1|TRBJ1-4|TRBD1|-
TGCAGCGTCGGACAGGGCGCGGGAGAAAAACTGTTTTTT
CSVGQGAGEKLFF
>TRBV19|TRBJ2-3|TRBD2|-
TGTGCCAGTAGTAAGGGGACTAGCGGGGGCCCTCGGGGTACGCAGTATTTT
CASSKGTSGGPRGTQYF
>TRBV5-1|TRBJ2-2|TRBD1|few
TGCGCCAGCAGCTTGGTCCCGCAGGGGGCGAGCACCGGGGAGCTGTTTTTT
CASSLVPQGASTGELFF
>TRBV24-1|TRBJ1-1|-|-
TGTGCCACCAGTGACCTGACAGGATGGAGAGCTTTCTTT
CATSDLTGWRAFF
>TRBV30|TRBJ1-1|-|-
TGTGCCTGGAGTCGGGGAAGGCCTGAAGCTTTCTTT
CAWSRGRPEAFF
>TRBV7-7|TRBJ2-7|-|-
TGTGCCAGCAGCTTAGATTTGTCACAGGGTTGCCTCTCCTACGAGCAGTACTTC
CASSLDLSQGCLSYEQYF
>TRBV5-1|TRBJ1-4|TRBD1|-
TGCGCCAGCAGCATTTCGACAGGGGGCGATGAAAAACTGTTTTTT
CASSISTGGDEKLFF
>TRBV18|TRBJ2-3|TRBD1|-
TGTGCCAGCTCACCAGGGACAGGGGGCGCAGATACGCAGTATTTT
CASSPGTGGADTQYF
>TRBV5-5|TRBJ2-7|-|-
TGTGCCAGCAGTATTGGGACACTCTACTACGAGCAGTACTTC
CASSIGTLYYEQYF
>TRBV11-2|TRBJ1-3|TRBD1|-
TGTGCCAGCAGCTATCACACTTCCGGGACAGGGTCTGAGGACACCATATATTTT
CASSYHTSGTGSEDTIYF
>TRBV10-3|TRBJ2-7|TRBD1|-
TGTGCCATCAGTGAGGGGACAGGGGTCGGCGAGCAGTACTTC
CAISEGTGVGEQYF
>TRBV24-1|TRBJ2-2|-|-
TGTGCCACCAGTGAGCCCGGAGCACCCGGGGAGCTGTTTTTT
CATSEPGAPGELFF
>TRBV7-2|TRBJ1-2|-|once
TGTGCCAGCAGCTTAGAGGGGTACTCCTATGGCTACACCTTC
CASSLEGYSYGYTF